This TCR beta chain came from a study of PD-1 blockade in classical Hodgkin lymphoma (dated by TCRdb to about 2020). Broadly, across the study: Nivolumab dosing was 3 mg/kg intravenously every 2 weeks, continuing until either disease progression or unacceptable toxicity. The study used CyTOF and TCR beta sequencing to define a peripheral blood immune signature of response to PD-1 blockade in classical Hodgkin lymphoma.

The count of this clone is one. Its antigen has not been determined. The input lacks base qualities; no much larger clone sits a single base away. Taken from the germline V gene (reference sequence), the CDR1 and CDR2 loops are LNHNV and YYDKDF. Trimming accounts for 3 bases at V and 9 bases at J, while the number of junction bases matched to no gene is 6. The CDR3, cysteine through phenylalanine, is 13 amino acids long. Only the CDR3 DNA is retained, 39 bases long and in frame from the first base. Overall results and qualifications from the work: Trial patients with a complete response had baseline diversity similar to that of newly diagnosed patients, while partial responders and progressors had significantly lower diversity. Baseline TCR diversity was reported to be lower in newly diagnosed patients than in healthy donors, and even lower in relapsed/refractory patients. Diversity was lower in patients who began nivolumab less than 1 year after ASCT, so these patients were left out of later analyses to avoid confounding by immune reconstitution. The study was restricted to a single clinical trial cohort, and the causes of repertoire differences, possibly disease activity or prior therapy, were left undefined. A significant rise by C4D1 was seen in CD4+ but not CD8+ TCR diversity (p=0.0027 vs p=0.16), with the rise being most apparent in complete responders (p=0.02).

Genomic DNA was extracted with the Qiagen DNeasy kit from unsorted PBMCs and from negatively selected CD4+ and CD8+ fractions. Amplification of TCR beta CDR3 regions was done by immunoSEQ multiplex PCR with primers that anneal to V and J segments. A synthetic immune receptor repertoire was used to minimize amplification bias, and any residual bias was removed computationally once sequencing was done. In the source study's methods: Custom Python scripts were used to quantify repertoire diversity as the Shannon entropy index. Unsorted, CD4+ and CD8+ repertoires were analyzed separately, except in combined analyses where CD4+ and CD8+ sequences were merged in silico. A clone was considered expanded if an increase in frequency of at least 2-fold after treatment relative to C1D1 was found, and a pseudocount of 0.5 was applied to clones undetected at baseline. Clones with 0 or 1 copy at C1D1 were classified as singleton clones, and clones with 2 or more copies were classified as non-singleton clones. Clones expanded in unsorted samples were labelled as CD4+, CD8+ or unknown by matching protein sequences in sorted samples from the same patient. Wilcoxon tests were applied to paired samples to test diversity changes from C1D1 to C4D1. Not all clones reach the TCRdb copy of this immuneACCESS table, which keeps in-frame sequences only. Checked studies attribute under half of the gap to unresolved V genes and leave the rest unexplained. The V and J calls and clone size were taken over from that table, and D and trimming were inferred from the DNA. The sample table holds 46,000 or so clones, of which 73% were seen once. The top ten clonotypes cover about 11% of the sample.

Taken with the paper, the label for time point translates to: cycle 1 day 1 (C1D1), immediately before nivolumab initiation. Relapse after autologous stem cell transplantation had occurred in all trial patients, and cohorts A, B and C were distinguished by prior brentuximab vedotin exposure. The trial cohort comprised some 60 patients with relapsed/refractory classical Hodgkin lymphoma whose best overall responses were complete response, partial response or progressive disease. Trial patients were treated with single-agent nivolumab in the multi-cohort phase II CheckMate 205 trial. An independent review committee assessed best overall response by applying the 2007 International Working Group response criteria. PBMCs from the trial were collected at three points: immediately before nivolumab initiation (C1D1), and during therapy at cycle 2 day 1 and cycle 4 day 1. Peripheral blood was collected in 8 mL Vacutainer Cell Preparation Tubes, from which PBMCs were isolated by centrifugation and then cryopreserved.

The starting material was peripheral blood mononuclear cells (PBMCs), obtained at baseline. This chain joins TRBV15 to TRBJ1-1, with 8 bases aligning to TRBD1. This TCR was recovered from a human donor with classical Hodgkin lymphoma. The CDR3 region: CATSSGQGLKAFF. Here is the DNA: TGTGCCACCAGCAGCGGACAGGGTTTGAAAGCTTTCTTT.